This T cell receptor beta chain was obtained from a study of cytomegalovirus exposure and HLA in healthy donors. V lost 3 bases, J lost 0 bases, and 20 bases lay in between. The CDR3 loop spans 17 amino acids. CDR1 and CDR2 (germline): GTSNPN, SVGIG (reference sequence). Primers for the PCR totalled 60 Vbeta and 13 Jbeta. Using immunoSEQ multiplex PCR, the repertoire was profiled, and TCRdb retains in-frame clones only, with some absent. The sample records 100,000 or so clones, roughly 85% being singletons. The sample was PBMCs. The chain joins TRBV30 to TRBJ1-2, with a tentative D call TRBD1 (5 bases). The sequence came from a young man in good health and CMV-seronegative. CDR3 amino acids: CAWRTPGRGRTNYGYTF. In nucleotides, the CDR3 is TGTGCCTGGAGGACCCCGGGGAGGGGAAGAACTAACTATGGCTACACCTTC.